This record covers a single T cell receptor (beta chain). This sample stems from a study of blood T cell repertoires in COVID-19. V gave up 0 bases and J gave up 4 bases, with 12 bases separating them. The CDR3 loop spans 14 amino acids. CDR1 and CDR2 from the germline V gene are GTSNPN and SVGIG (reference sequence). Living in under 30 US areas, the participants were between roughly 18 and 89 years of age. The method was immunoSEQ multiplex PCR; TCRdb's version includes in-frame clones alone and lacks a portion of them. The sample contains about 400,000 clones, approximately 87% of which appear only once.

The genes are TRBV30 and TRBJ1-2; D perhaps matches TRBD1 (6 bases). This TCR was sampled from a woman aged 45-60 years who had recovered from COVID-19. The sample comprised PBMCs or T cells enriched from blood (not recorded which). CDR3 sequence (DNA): TGTGCCTGGAGTGTCGGGGGGGGCGGCTATGGCTACACCTTC. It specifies CAWSVGGGGYGYTF.